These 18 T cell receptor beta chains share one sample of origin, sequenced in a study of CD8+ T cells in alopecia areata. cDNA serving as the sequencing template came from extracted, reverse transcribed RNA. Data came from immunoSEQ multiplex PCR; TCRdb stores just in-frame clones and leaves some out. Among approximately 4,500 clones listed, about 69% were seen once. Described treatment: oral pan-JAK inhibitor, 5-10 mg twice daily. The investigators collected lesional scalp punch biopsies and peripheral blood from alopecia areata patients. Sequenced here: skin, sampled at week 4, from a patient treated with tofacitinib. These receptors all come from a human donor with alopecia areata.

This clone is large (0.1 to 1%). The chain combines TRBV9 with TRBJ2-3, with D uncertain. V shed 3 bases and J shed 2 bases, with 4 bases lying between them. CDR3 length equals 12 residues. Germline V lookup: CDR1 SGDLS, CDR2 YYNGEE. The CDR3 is CASSALTDTQYF. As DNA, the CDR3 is TGTGCCAGCAGCGCCCTCACAGATACGCAGTATTTT.

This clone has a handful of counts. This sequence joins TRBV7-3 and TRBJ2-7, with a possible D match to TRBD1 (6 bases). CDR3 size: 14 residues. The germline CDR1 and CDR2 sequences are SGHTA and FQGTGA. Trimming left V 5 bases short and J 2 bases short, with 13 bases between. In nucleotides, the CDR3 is TGTGCCAGCAGCCCGTCGACAGGACCCTACGAGCAGTACTTC. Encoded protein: CASSPSTGPYEQYF.

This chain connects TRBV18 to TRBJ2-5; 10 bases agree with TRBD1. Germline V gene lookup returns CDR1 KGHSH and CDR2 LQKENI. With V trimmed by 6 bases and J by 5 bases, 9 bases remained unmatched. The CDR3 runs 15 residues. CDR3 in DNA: TGTGCCAGCTCGTCCGGGACAGGGGCGAGGGAGACCCAGTACTTC. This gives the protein CASSSGTGARETQYF.

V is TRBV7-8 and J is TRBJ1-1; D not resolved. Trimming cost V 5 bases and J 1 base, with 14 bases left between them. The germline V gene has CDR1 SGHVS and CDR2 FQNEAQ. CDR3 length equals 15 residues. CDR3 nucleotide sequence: TGTGCCAGCAGCCCCGTTGGTGGAACGAACACTGAAGCTTTCTTT. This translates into CASSPVGGTNTEAFF. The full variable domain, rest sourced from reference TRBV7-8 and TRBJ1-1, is GAGVSQSPRYKVAKRGQDVALRCDPISGHVSLFWYQQALGQGPEFLTYFQNEAQLDKSGLPSDRFFAERPEGSVSTLKIQRTQQEDSAVYLCASSPVGGTNTEAFFGQGTRLTVV.

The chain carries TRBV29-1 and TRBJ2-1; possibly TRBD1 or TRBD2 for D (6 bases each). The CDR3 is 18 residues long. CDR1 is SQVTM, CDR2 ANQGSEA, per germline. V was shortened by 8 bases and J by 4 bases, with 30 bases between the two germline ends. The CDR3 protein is CSSAGEKAGRGPYNEQFF. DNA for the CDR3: TGCAGCTCTGCAGGGGAGAAGGCGGGAAGGGGCCCTTACAATGAGCAGTTCTTC.

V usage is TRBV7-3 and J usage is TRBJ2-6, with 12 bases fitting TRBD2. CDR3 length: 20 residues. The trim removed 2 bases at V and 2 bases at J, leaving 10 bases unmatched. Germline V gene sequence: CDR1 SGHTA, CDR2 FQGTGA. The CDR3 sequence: CASSLGPLAGGPTGANVLTF. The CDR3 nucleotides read TGTGCCAGCAGCTTAGGCCCCCTAGCGGGAGGGCCCACTGGGGCCAACGTCCTGACTTTC.

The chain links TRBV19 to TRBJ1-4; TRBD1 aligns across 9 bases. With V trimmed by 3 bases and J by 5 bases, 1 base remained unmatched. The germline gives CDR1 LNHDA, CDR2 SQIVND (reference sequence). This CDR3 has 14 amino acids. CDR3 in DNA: TGTGCCAGTAGTATTGGACAGGGGAATGAAAAACTGTTTTTT. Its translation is CASSIGQGNEKLFF.

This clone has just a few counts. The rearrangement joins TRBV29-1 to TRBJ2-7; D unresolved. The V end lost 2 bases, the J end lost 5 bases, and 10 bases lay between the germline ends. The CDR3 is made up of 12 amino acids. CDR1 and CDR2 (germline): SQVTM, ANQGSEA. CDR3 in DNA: TGCAGCGTTGAAAAGACGGGCCACGAGCAGTACTTC. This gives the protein CSVEKTGHEQYF.

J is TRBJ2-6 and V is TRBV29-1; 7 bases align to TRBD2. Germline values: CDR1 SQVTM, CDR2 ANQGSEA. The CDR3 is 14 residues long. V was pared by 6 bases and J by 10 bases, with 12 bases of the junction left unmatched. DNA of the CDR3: TGCAGCGTACGAGGGAGGGACTCTTTGAACGTCCTGACTTTC. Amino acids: CSVRGRDSLNVLTF.

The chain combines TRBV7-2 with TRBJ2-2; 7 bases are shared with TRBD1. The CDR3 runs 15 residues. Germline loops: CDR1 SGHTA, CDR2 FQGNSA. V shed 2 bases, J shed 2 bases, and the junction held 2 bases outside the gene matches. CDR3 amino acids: CASSLRGRNTGELFF. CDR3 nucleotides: TGTGCCAGCAGCTTAAGGGGGCGTAACACCGGGGAGCTGTTTTTT. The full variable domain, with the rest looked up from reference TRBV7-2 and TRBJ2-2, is GAGVSQSPSNKVTEKGKDVELRCDPISGHTALYWYRQSLGQGLEFLIYFQGNSAPDKSGLPSDRFSAERTGGSVSTLTIQRTQQEDSAVYLCASSLRGRNTGELFFGEGSRLTVL.

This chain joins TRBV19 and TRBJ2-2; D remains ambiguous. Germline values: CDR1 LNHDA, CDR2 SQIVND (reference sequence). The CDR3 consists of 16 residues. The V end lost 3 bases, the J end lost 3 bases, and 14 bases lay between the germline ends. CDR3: CASSIQGFRDTGELFF. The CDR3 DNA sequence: TGTGCCAGTAGTATTCAAGGTTTTAGGGACACCGGGGAGCTGTTTTTT.

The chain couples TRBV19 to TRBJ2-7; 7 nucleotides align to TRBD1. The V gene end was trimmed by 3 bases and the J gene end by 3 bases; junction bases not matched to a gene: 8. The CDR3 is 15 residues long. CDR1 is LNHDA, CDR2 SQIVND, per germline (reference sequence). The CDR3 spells CASSIGTGVFYEQYF. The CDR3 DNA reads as TGTGCCAGTAGTATTGGTACAGGGGTGTTCTACGAGCAGTACTTC.

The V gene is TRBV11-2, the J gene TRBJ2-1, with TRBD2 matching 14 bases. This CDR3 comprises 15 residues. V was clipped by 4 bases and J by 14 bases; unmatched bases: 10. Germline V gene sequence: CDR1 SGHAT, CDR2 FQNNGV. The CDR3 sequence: CASSYGLAGGQGKFF. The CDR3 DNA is TGTGCCAGCAGCTACGGACTAGCGGGAGGTCAGGGGAAGTTCTTC. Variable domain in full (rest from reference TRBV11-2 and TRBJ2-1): EAGVAQSPRYKIIEKRQSVAFWCNPISGHATLYWYQQILGQGPKLLIQFQNNGVVDDSQLPKDRFSAERLKGVDSTLKIQPAKLEDSAVYLCASSYGLAGGQGKFFGPGTRLTVL.

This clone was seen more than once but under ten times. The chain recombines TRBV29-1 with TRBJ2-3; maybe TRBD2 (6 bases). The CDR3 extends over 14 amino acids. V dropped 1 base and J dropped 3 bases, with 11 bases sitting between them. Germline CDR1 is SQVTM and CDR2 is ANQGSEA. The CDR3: CSVEGGEVTDTQYF. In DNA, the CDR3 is TGCAGCGTTGAAGGGGGGGAGGTTACAGATACGCAGTATTTT.

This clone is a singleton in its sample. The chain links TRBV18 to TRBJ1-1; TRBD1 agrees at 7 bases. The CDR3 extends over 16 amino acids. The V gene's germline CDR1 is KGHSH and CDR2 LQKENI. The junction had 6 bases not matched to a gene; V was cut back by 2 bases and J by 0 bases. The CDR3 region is CASSPLGQPMNTEAFF. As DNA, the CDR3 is TGTGCCAGCTCACCATTGGGACAGCCGATGAACACTGAAGCTTTCTTT.

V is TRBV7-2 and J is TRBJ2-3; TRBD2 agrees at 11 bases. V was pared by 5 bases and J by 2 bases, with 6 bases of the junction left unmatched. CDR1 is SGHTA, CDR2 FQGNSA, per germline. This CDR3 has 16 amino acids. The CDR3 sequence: CASSHGTSGFTDTQYF. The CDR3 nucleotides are TGTGCCAGCAGCCATGGGACTAGCGGATTCACAGATACGCAGTATTTT.

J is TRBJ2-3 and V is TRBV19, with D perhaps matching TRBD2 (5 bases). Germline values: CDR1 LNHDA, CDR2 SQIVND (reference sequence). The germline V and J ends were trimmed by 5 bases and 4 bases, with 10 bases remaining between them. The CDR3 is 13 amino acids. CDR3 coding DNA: TGTGCCAGTAGTGCTGGAGCGGCAGATACGCAGTATTTT. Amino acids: CASSAGAADTQYF.

CDR3 residues: CASSNKQGAVYGYTF. The CDR3 nucleotides are TGCGCCAGCAGCAATAAACAGGGGGCGGTATATGGCTACACCTTC. This chain uses TRBV5-1 with TRBJ1-2, with 9 bases aligning to TRBD1. This CDR3 has 15 amino acids. Trimming took 4 bases from V and 5 from J; bases not matched to a gene: 9. The germline gives CDR1 SGHRS, CDR2 YFSETQ.